Listed here are 20 T cell receptor beta chains from one sample, sequenced in a study of cytomegalovirus exposure and HLA in healthy donors. TCRdb's copy holds only in-frame clones and misses some; the assay was immunoSEQ multiplex PCR. The sample contains 70,000 to 85,000 clones, 94% of which appear only once. The sample consisted of PBMCs. Source of these receptors: a woman younger than 35 in good health and CMV-seropositive.

This chain connects TRBV20-1 to TRBJ1-1; 10 bases match TRBD1. CDR3 length equals 11 residues. The V segment lost 5 bases and the J segment 8 bases; nucleotides outside the gene matches: 2. From germline, CDR1 is DFQATT and CDR2 SNEGSKA (reference sequence). CDR3 in amino acids: CSARDRGEAFF. In nucleotides, the CDR3 is TGCAGTGCTCGGGACAGGGGAGAAGCTTTCTTT.

V usage is TRBV4-1 and J usage is TRBJ2-1; D is possibly TRBD1 (6 bases). This CDR3 has 15 amino acids. CDR1 is MGHRA and CDR2 is YSYEKL in the germline V gene. V lost 2 bases to trimming and J lost 4 bases, with 12 bases between them. The CDR3 bases are TGCGCCAGCAGCCAAACCCGGGACACTTACAATGAGCAGTTCTTC. Protein: CASSQTRDTYNEQFF.

This chain connects TRBV1 to TRBJ1-4; the table calls TRBD1, which could not be checked here. TRBV1 is listed as a pseudogene. CDR3 length equals 16 residues. The DNA of the CDR3 is TGCACCAGCAGTCTGGGGTACGGGGACATCTTTGAAAAACTGTTTTTT. The encoded protein is CTSSLGYGDIFEKLFF.

This chain uses TRBV5-1 with TRBJ2-5; unclear D gene. Trimming pared 0 bases from V and 2 bases from J, leaving 8 bases between. The CDR3 loop spans 14 amino acids. CDR1 is SGHRS, CDR2 YFSETQ, per germline. The CDR3 region has the DNA TGCGCCAGCAGCTTGGGAGAGGTACAAGAGACCCAGTACTTC. Its translation: CASSLGEVQETQYF.

The V and J genes are TRBV13 and TRBJ2-7; 9 positions agree with TRBD2. This CDR3 spans 16 amino acids. V shed 5 bases, J shed 5 bases, and the junction held 13 bases outside the gene matches. The germline gives CDR1 PRHDT, CDR2 FYEKMQ (reference sequence). The CDR3 sequence: CASSLAGRAGGDEQYF. CDR3 in DNA: TGTGCCAGCAGCCTGGCGGGACGAGCGGGGGGCGACGAGCAGTACTTC.

The V call is TRBV7-8, the J call TRBJ2-5, with 10 bases aligning to TRBD2. Germline trimming cut 1 base from V and 0 bases from J; bases unmatched to any gene: 11. The CDR3 loop spans 19 amino acids. Germline assignment: CDR1 SGHVS and CDR2 FQNEAQ. CDR3 loop: CASSLDLAASGSDQETQYF. CDR3 nucleotide sequence: TGTGCCAGCAGCTTAGATCTTGCGGCTAGCGGGAGTGACCAAGAGACCCAGTACTTC. The entire variable domain, with the rest obtained from reference TRBV7-8 and TRBJ2-5, is as follows: GAGVSQSPRYKVAKRGQDVALRCDPISGHVSLFWYQQALGQGPEFLTYFQNEAQLDKSGLPSDRFFAERPEGSVSTLKIQRTQQEDSAVYLCASSLDLAASGSDQETQYFGPGTRLLVL.

The V gene is TRBV5-1, the J gene TRBJ1-2, with TRBD1 identical over 7 bases. Germline CDR1 is SGHRS and CDR2 is YFSETQ. The CDR3 sequence is 13 residues long. The V gene end was trimmed by 4 bases and the J gene end by 7 bases; junction bases not matched to a gene: 7. CDR3 protein: CASSLSTGSGYTF. The CDR3 DNA sequence: TGCGCCAGCAGCCTCTCGACAGGGAGTGGCTACACCTTC. Full variable domain (missing parts from reference TRBV5-1 and TRBJ1-2): KAGVTQTPRYLIKTRGQQVTLSCSPISGHRSVSWYQQTPGQGLQFLFEYFSETQRNKGNFPGRFSGRQFSNSRSEMNVSTLELGDSALYLCASSLSTGSGYTFGSGTRLTVV.

V gene TRBV6-1 combines with J gene TRBJ2-7; 12 bases agree with TRBD2. The CDR3 totals 15 residues. Germline V lookup: CDR1 MNHNS, CDR2 SASEGT. Trimming removed 3 bases from V and 0 bases from J; junction bases left unmatched: 0. CDR3 nucleotide sequence: TGTGCCAGCAGTGAGACTAGCGGGAGCTCCTACGAGCAGTACTTC. Translation: CASSETSGSSYEQYF.

The V call is TRBV9, the J call TRBJ2-7; D gene uncertain. V gave up 4 bases and J gave up 1 base, with 12 bases separating them. CDR3 length: 14 amino acids. Germline V CDR1 and CDR2: SGDLS, YYNGEE. The CDR3 sequence is CASSPPHSSYEQYF. CDR3 nucleotide sequence: TGTGCCAGCAGCCCCCCCCACAGTTCCTACGAGCAGTACTTC.

The V gene is TRBV15, the J gene TRBJ1-3; D ambiguous. The CDR3 is 15 residues long. Per germline, CDR1 LNHNV and CDR2 YYDKDF (reference sequence). V was pared by 7 bases and J by 2 bases, with 15 bases between. CDR3 DNA: TGTGCCACCAAAAGAGATATCAGGACTGGAAACACCATATATTTT. Protein sequence: CATKRDIRTGNTIYF.

In this sample, this clone turned up once. The V gene is TRBV5-4, the J gene TRBJ2-5, with a tentative D call TRBD2 (6 bases). With 2 bases removed from V and 2 bases from J, the gap between germline ends came to 13 bases. The CDR3 totals 15 residues. In germline, CDR1 is SGHNT, CDR2 YYREEE (reference sequence). This chain's CDR3 is CASSFGRTTQETQYF. CDR3 DNA: TGTGCCAGCAGCTTTGGCAGGACTACTCAAGAGACCCAGTACTTC.

The V gene is TRBV5-1, the J gene TRBJ2-2; 7 bases align to TRBD1. V lost 2 bases, J lost 4 bases, and 2 bases stayed unmatched. The germline gives CDR1 SGHRS, CDR2 YFSETQ. The CDR3 contains 14 residues. The CDR3 coding sequence is TGCGCCAGCAGCTTAGGACAGGCCACCGGGGAGCTGTTTTTT. Translated, it gives CASSLGQATGELFF.

To note about this clone: A read error may produce the germline difference seen at one junction end. The chain links TRBV25-1 to TRBJ1-1; no clear D gene. Germline assignment: CDR1 MGHDK and CDR2 SYGVNS. The CDR3 has 15 residues. CDR3 protein: CASSEGYKGVRSGPF. Here the CDR3 DNA reads TGTGCCAGCAGTGAGGGTTATAAGGGAGTCCGTAGCGGGCCATTT.

This chain uses TRBV5-6 with TRBJ2-1; D is perhaps TRBD2 (6 bases). Trimming stripped 3 bases from V and 8 bases from J, with 12 bases between. The CDR3 has 13 amino acids. In germline, CDR1 is SGHDT, CDR2 YYEEEE. The DNA of the CDR3 is TGTGCCAGCAGCTCCCCGCCGGGGGATGAGCAGTTCTTC. Translation: CASSSPPGDEQFF.

This chain joins TRBV9 and TRBJ2-7; 7 nucleotides line up with TRBD2. The length of the CDR3 is 17 residues. The germline V gene has CDR1 SGDLS and CDR2 YYNGEE. V lost 0 bases to trimming and J lost 1 base; unmatched junction nucleotides: 10. CDR3 DNA sequence: TGTGCCAGCAGCGTAGCTGAAGGACTAGGATATTCCTACGAGCAGTACTTC. It is translated as CASSVAEGLGYSYEQYF. Full variable domain (outside the CDR3, taken from reference TRBV9 and TRBJ2-7): DSGVTQTPKHLITATGQRVTLRCSPRSGDLSVYWYQQSLDQGLQFLIQYYNGEERAKGNILERFSAQQFPDLHSELNLSSLELGDSALYFCASSVAEGLGYSYEQYFGPGTRLTVT.

The rearrangement joins TRBV14 to TRBJ2-1, with 12 nucleotides matching TRBD2. This CDR3 comprises 16 residues. J gave up 1 base and V 3 bases, and 1 base lay outside the gene matches. Germline loops: CDR1 SGHDN, CDR2 FVKESK. CDR3 loop: CASSQLAGGSYNEQFF. CDR3 sequence (DNA): TGTGCCAGCAGCCAGCTAGCGGGGGGGTCCTACAATGAGCAGTTCTTC.

The V call is TRBV6-5, the J call TRBJ1-2, with D maybe TRBD1 (6 bases). Germline V CDR1 and CDR2: MNHEY, SVGAGI. V lost 6 bases and J 4 bases, leaving 18 bases between the germline ends. The CDR3 sequence is 15 residues long. The CDR3 DNA sequence: TGTGCCAGCAGCCCTGGGGGCTTACGAAGCTATGGCTACACCTTC. As protein: CASSPGGLRSYGYTF.

This clone was counted once. V usage is TRBV6-4 and J usage is TRBJ2-3; D is possibly TRBD2 (6 bases). Per the germline V gene, CDR1 is MRHNA and CDR2 is SNTAGT. V was trimmed by 3 bases and J by 4 bases, leaving 11 bases between them. The length of the CDR3 is 14 residues. CDR3 sequence: CASSEGSGSDTQYF. The CDR3, as DNA: TGTGCCAGCAGTGAGGGTAGCGGTTCAGATACGCAGTATTTT.

In its sample, this clone was seen once. This rearrangement joins TRBV7-3 to TRBJ2-1; tentatively, D is TRBD1 (6 bases). The germline gives CDR1 SGHTA, CDR2 FQGTGA. The CDR3 contains 15 residues. Trimming shortened V by 5 bases and J by 7 bases, and 18 bases separated the two germline ends. This CDR3 reads CASSPGTTQANEQFF. In DNA, the CDR3 is TGTGCCAGCAGCCCAGGGACAACCCAGGCTAATGAGCAGTTCTTC. The variable domain in full, completed from reference TRBV7-3 and TRBJ2-1, reads GAGVSQTPSNKVTEKGKYVELRCDPISGHTALYWYRQSLGQGPEFLIYFQGTGAADDSGLPNDRFFAVRPEGSVSTLKIQRTERGDSAVYLCASSPGTTQANEQFFGPGTRLTVL.

This chain uses TRBV2 with TRBJ2-7, with 10 bases fitting TRBD2. Germline CDR1 reads SNHLY; CDR2 reads FYNNEI. This CDR3 is built from 13 residues. The CDR3 here is CATSSGSSYEQYF. CDR3 DNA: TGTGCAACCTCTAGCGGGAGCTCCTACGAGCAGTACTTC.